This T cell receptor beta chain was sequenced in a study of blood T cell repertoires in COVID-19 (dated by TCRdb to 2018 to 2020). About the full investigation: Samples from collaborators originated in the United States, Italy and Spain and spanned both the acute and convalescent phases of COVID-19. The prospective study material was composed of cDNA or gDNA derived from T cells, B-cell-depleted T cells, or PBMCs. Subjects who had been exposed to COVID-19, were actively infected with it, or had recovered from it provided the deeply sampled blood TCRbeta repertoires that made up the dataset. The repertoires were made available in a free public database intended to serve as a resource for research on the immune response to SARS-CoV-2. The samples were drawn from two sources: the first 160 participants of the ongoing ImmuneRACE study, and 1,000 to 1,500 subjects contributed by 6 global collaborators. The sample metadata nearly always contained a de-identified subject ID, COVID-19 status, age in years and sex. HLA class I and class II types, where available, came from metadata supplied by the sample provider rather than from assay-based typing. General findings and caveats noted by the study authors: How much clinical and demographic metadata was included differed by source and by participant, and the metadata was provided uncurated.

Counted from cysteine to phenylalanine, this CDR3 has 19 amino acids. The retained sequence is limited to the CDR3, 57 bases, with the frame set at the first base. CDR1 LGHNA and CDR2 YNFKEQ are derived from the germline V gene. Relative to germline, V is missing 0 bases and J is missing 7 bases, with 17 bases of the junction outside any gene match. Remarks on this clone: Its antigen remains undetermined. No base quality information exists; no much larger clone differs at one position.

The immunoSEQ Assay, a bias-controlled multiplex PCR, was used to amplify TCRbeta CDR3 regions from genomic DNA. As for the authors' bioinformatics: The number of nucleated cells in each sample was estimated from the amplification of reference gene primers within the assay. To quantify the absolute abundance of each unique TCRbeta CDR3 rearrangement, sequence reads were collapsed and filtered. For each sample, productive Simpson clonality was calculated as the square root of Simpson's diversity index over productive rearrangements. TCRdb took over this immuneACCESS table, retaining in-frame rearrangements with V and J assigned. Such tables are incomplete; in checked studies, under half of the missing clones stem from an unresolved V gene, and the remainder is unexplained. From that table come the V and J calls and clone size; the DNA was used to work out D and trimming. In this sample the table shows some 460,000 clones, about 85% of which occur a single time. The ten largest clones take up about 0.75% of the sample.

Participants in the prospective study were aged about 18 to 95 years, lived in under 30 United States geographic areas, and enrolled through a virtual design. In the prospective study, participants were assigned to cohorts based on the clinical history participants reported in a screening survey and a study questionnaire. For ImmuneRACE Cohort 3, a participant was defined as recovered based on two consecutive negative NP/OP PCR tests, clearance by a healthcare professional, or resolution of symptoms. In the prospective study, mobile phlebotomists collected whole blood, serum and a nasopharyngeal or oropharyngeal swab from each participant. Prospective study participants could optionally give additional blood draws and questionnaires over a roughly two-month period. Blood samples from the prospective study were shipped frozen or at room temperature prior to DNA extraction.

This receptor was taken from a woman aged 18-30 years who had recovered from COVID-19. This receptor chain uses TRBV4-2 and TRBJ2-1; 8 central bases correspond to TRBD2. The sequencing sample was made of PBMCs or T cells enriched from blood (not recorded which). The DNA reads TGTGCCAGCAGCCAAGATCAGAACGGCAACGGGGGGGCGAAGAATGAGCAGTTCTTC. It is translated as CASSQDQNGNGGAKNEQFF.